These T cell receptor beta chains were read from a single sample in a study of cytomegalovirus exposure and HLA in healthy donors. TCRdb's table, derived via immunoSEQ multiplex PCR, lists solely in-frame clones and lacks some. The repertoire holds 130,000 to 150,000 clones, with 78% as singletons. Source material: PBMCs. Source of these receptors: a female donor in good health and CMV-seronegative. Both conserved end residues are part of each CDR3. A D gene is named only where the DNA matches it firmly. The size field is filled for only some rows; it gives once, few, many or a size class.

j_call | clone_size | v_call | d_call | cdr3_nt | cdr3_aa
TRBJ2-7 | . | TRBV29-1 | TRBD2 | TGCAGCGTTAGAACCGGGACTAGGGGCTCAGAGCAGTACTTC | CSVRTGTRGSEQYF
TRBJ1-4 | once | TRBV29-1 | TRBD1 | TGCAGCGCTTCACAGGGGAGAAAACTGTTTTTT | CSASQGRKLFF
TRBJ2-1 | few | TRBV27 | TRBD2 | TGTGCCAGCAGTCCCCTCGGACTAGCGGGCTCCAATGAGCAGTTCTTC | CASSPLGLAGSNEQFF
TRBJ1-4 | . | TRBV28 | TRBD1 | TGTGCCAGCAGTGATCCCGGGACAGGGGCGCCCGCAACTAATGAAAAACTGTTTTTT | CASSDPGTGAPATNEKLFF
TRBJ2-7 | . | TRBV2 | . | TGTGCCAGCTTGCGGGGAGGCTACGAGCAGTACTTC | CASLRGGYEQYF
TRBJ2-7 | once | TRBV28 | . | TGTGCCAGCAGTTCGACAGGAGACCACGAGCAGTACTTC | CASSSTGDHEQYF
TRBJ2-7 | . | TRBV28 | . | TGTGCCAGCAGTTTACCCCTCTACGAGCAGTACTTC | CASSLPLYEQYF
TRBJ1-2 | . | TRBV7-9 | . | TGTGCCAGCAGCTTAGGTTCAGGGTACTCTGGCTACACCTTC | CASSLGSGYSGYTF
TRBJ2-1 | few | TRBV4-3 | TRBD1 | TGCGCCAGCAGCCAAGATCTCCTCCGGGGACAGGGCATGGGTGAGCAGTTCTTC | CASSQDLLRGQGMGEQFF
TRBJ2-2 | . | TRBV7-2 | TRBD2 | TGTGCCAGCAGCAGGGGACTAGCGGGAGGGGAAGGGGAGCTGTTTTTT | CASSRGLAGGEGELFF
TRBJ2-7 | once | TRBV2 | TRBD1 | TGTGCCAGCAGGGAGACAGGGGGAACCTACGAGCAGTACTTC | CASRETGGTYEQYF
TRBJ2-1 | . | TRBV18 | . | TGTGCCAGCTCCTTGGACAGCTATGAGCAGTTCTTC | CASSLDSYEQFF
TRBJ1-1 | . | TRBV28 | . | TGTGCCAGCAGTTTACTAGGGGATACTGAAGCTTTCTTT | CASSLLGDTEAFF
TRBJ2-7 | few | TRBV14 | TRBD1 | TGTGCCTCATCACTCCGCGGACAGGGGGACGAGCAGTACTTC | CASSLRGQGDEQYF
TRBJ1-5 | . | TRBV4-1 | TRBD1 | TGCGCCAGCAGCCAACCAACAGGGGGCTTTAATAGCAACCAGCCCCAGCATTTT | CASSQPTGGFNSNQPQHF
TRBJ2-1 | . | TRBV30 | . | TGTGCCTGGACAGACGGAGGCTCCTACAATGAGCAGTTCTTC | CAWTDGGSYNEQFF
TRBJ1-2 | . | TRBV13 | . | TGTGCCAGCAGCAACCCCCTACAGGAAAACTATGGCTACACCTTC | CASSNPLQENYGYTF
TRBJ1-6 | once | TRBV5-6 | . | TGTGCCAGCAGCTTGGACAGTCCTAATGTTGATTCACCCCTCCACTTT | CASSLDSPNVDSPLHF
TRBJ1-2 | . | TRBV2 | TRBD1 | TGTGCCAGCAGCGGGATGACAGGGGGTTATGGCTACACCTTC | CASSGMTGGYGYTF
TRBJ1-2 | . | TRBV7-8 | . | TGTGCCAGCAGCCCCCGAGGGACACAAAGGGGTGGCTACACCTTC | CASSPRGTQRGGYTF
TRBJ2-7 | . | TRBV7-9 | TRBD2 | TGTGCCAGCAGCTGGACTAGCGGGAGCTCCTACGAGCAGTACTTC | CASSWTSGSSYEQYF
TRBJ2-7 | . | TRBV6-1 | TRBD2 | TGTGCCAGCAGTGAAGCCGGGACTAGCGGTTACGAGCAGTACTTC | CASSEAGTSGYEQYF
TRBJ2-5 | . | TRBV5-6 | . | TGTGCCAGCAGCTTGACAGACAAAGAGACCCAGTACTTC | CASSLTDKETQYF
TRBJ2-3 | . | TRBV5-1 | TRBD2 | TGCGCCAGCAGCTTATCAACAGGCGGGAGTCGAGATACGCAGTATTTT | CASSLSTGGSRDTQYF
TRBJ2-2 | . | TRBV7-7 | TRBD2 | TGTGCCAGCAGCCTAGGACTAGCGACCGGGGAGCTGTTTTTT | CASSLGLATGELFF
TRBJ1-1 | . | TRBV10-1 | TRBD1 | TGCGCCAGCAGTGAGTCTACAGGGGCAGCTTTCTTT | CASSESTGAAFF
TRBJ2-7 | . | TRBV5-1 | . | TGCGCCAGCAGCTTCAAGGGGATCTACGAGCAGTACTTC | CASSFKGIYEQYF
TRBJ2-7 | . | TRBV7-9 | TRBD2 | TGTTCCAGCAGCTTAGGGTTAGCGGGAGGGTACGAGCAGTACTTC | CSSSLGLAGGYEQYF
TRBJ1-1 | . | TRBV5-1 | . | TGCGCCAGCAGCTTTGGCCAGGGTCACATGAACACTGAAGCTTTCTTT | CASSFGQGHMNTEAFF
TRBJ2-3 | . | TRBV2 | TRBD1 | TGTGCCAGCAGCGCGTTCGGACAGGGACCAGATACGCAGTATTTT | CASSAFGQGPDTQYF
TRBJ2-7 | once | TRBV18 | TRBD1 | TGTGCCAGCTCGCTGACCGGGACAGGGGGCTACGAGCAGTACTTC | CASSLTGTGGYEQYF
TRBJ2-5 | . | TRBV13 | TRBD2 | TGTGCCAGCACCCTCAGGGGGCTAGCGGGAGTGCAAGAGCAGTACTTC | CASTLRGLAGVQEQYF